What follows describes a single TCR beta chain. What it recognizes is unknown. These data originate in a study of blood T cells in healthy people across ages. A second about 7 to 11 cycle PCR used barcoded and J-beta primers. TCRdb re-analysed the 5' RACE reads in MiXCR, keeping a single row per CDR3 protein. The sample lists around 2 million distinct CDR3 sequences, 30% to 40% occurring once. The CDR3 has 14 residues. J was trimmed by 4 bases and V by 6 bases; bases with no gene match: 8. CDR1 is DFQATT and CDR2 is SNEGSKA in the germline V gene (reference sequence). Findings and caveats of the study: Naive CD4+ cells and diversity were both higher in long-lived donors than in aged donors.

Researchers isolated at least 7 million PBMCs per sample. Sequencing used blood. V and J are TRBV20-1 and TRBJ2-1; TRBD2 matches at 8 bases. The receptor comes from a human donor in good health. CDR3 bases: TGCAGTGCCCCCGGAATAGCGGGGTACAATGAGCAGTTCTTC. This codes for CSAPGIAGYNEQFF.